The entry below describes one T cell receptor beta chain. Per the study methods: Amplified reference gene primers provided the basis for estimating nucleated cell counts. Clones were read by immunoSEQ multiplex PCR, and TCRdb kept only the in-frame ones, dropping some. The DNA was the basis for D and trimming; V, J and clone size are from that table. This sample carries roughly 63,000 clones, about 80% of them seen once, and the ten largest clones take 30% to 40%. CDR3 length: 15 amino acids. Germline trimming cut 5 bases from V and 2 bases from J; bases unmatched to any gene: 5. CDR1 and CDR2 from the germline V gene are MNHNY and SVGAGI (reference sequence). The data are from a study of blood T cell repertoires in COVID-19. Across the study: There were acute and convalescent COVID-19 samples, and they came from the United States, Italy and Spain. The analysed material was cDNA or gDNA that came from T cells, B-cell-depleted T cells, or PBMCs.

This receptor was taken from a human donor in a cohort sampled during active COVID-19. The chain joins TRBV6-6 to TRBJ2-5; 10 positions agree with TRBD1. The specimen was peripheral blood. This CDR3 reads CASSRTGGRQETQYF. CDR3 coding DNA: TGTGCCAGCAGTCGGACAGGGGGGCGACAAGAGACCCAGTACTTC.